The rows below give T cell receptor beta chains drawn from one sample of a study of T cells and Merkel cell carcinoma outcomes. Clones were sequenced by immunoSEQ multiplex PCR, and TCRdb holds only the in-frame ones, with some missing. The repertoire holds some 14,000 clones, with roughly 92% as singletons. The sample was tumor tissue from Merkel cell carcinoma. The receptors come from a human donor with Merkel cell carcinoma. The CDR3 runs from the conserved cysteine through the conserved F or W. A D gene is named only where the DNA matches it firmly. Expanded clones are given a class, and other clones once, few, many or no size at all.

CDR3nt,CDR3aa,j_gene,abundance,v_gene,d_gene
TGTGCCAGCAGCCCTCATCTGCTAGCGGCTTCAAGGGATACGCAGTATTTT,CASSPHLLAASRDTQYF,TRBJ2-3,NA,TRBV7-9,TRBD2
TGCGCCAGCAGCTTGGGGACAGGGAATATGAACACCGGGGAGCTGTTTTTT,CASSLGTGNMNTGELFF,TRBJ2-2,NA,TRBV5-1,TRBD1
TGTGCCTGGAGTGTCTCCCAAGAGACCCAGTACTTC,CAWSVSQETQYF,TRBJ2-5,NA,TRBV30,NA
TGTGCCAGCAGTTACTCGGGCAGGAACACTGAAGCTTTCTTT,CASSYSGRNTEAFF,TRBJ1-1,NA,TRBV6-5,NA
TGCAGCGTTGCTGGACACCAGCTCCCCTACGAGCAGTACTTC,CSVAGHQLPYEQYF,TRBJ2-7,NA,TRBV29-1,NA
TGCGCCAGCAGCTTTGGCTCCGGCCAAGAGACCCAGTACTTC,CASSFGSGQETQYF,TRBJ2-5,NA,TRBV5-1,NA
TGCGCCAGCAGCCTCGACAGGGGAGGAGTTGAAAAACTGTTTTTT,CASSLDRGGVEKLFF,TRBJ1-4,NA,TRBV4-1,TRBD1
TGTGCCAGCAGCTTCCGGACAGGGATTTTGAACACTGAAGCTTTCTTT,CASSFRTGILNTEAFF,TRBJ1-1,NA,TRBV7-2,TRBD1
TGTGCCATCAGCTACAGGGGGGCTGAAGCTTTCTTT,CAISYRGAEAFF,TRBJ1-1,NA,TRBV10-3,TRBD1
TGTGCCAGCAGCTTAAGAGTTTCCGGGACCCAGTACTTC,CASSLRVSGTQYF,TRBJ2-5,once,TRBV7-2,NA
TGTGCCAGCAATGAGGAGGGGGTCCTAGCCAAAAACATTCAGTACTTC,CASNEEGVLAKNIQYF,TRBJ2-4,NA,TRBV2,NA
TGTGCCAGTAGTAAGCAACCATCTTTTAACACTGAAGCTTTCTTT,CASSKQPSFNTEAFF,TRBJ1-1,NA,TRBV19,NA
TGCAGCGTTTTGACTCCCACCTACGAGCAGTACTTC,CSVLTPTYEQYF,TRBJ2-7,NA,TRBV29-1,NA
TGTGCCAGCAGCCCTAGCGGGTCGGGGGCCCAGTACTTC,CASSPSGSGAQYF,TRBJ2-5,NA,TRBV28,TRBD2
TGCGCCAGCAGCTTGGTAACCTTGAACACCGGGGAGCTGTTTTTT,CASSLVTLNTGELFF,TRBJ2-2,NA,TRBV5-1,NA
TGCGCCAGCAGCCAGATGAGGTATCAGCCCCAGCATTTT,CASSQMRYQPQHF,TRBJ1-5,NA,TRBV4-3,NA
TGTGCCAGCAGTTTATTGATCTCGCATCAGCCCCAGCATTTT,CASSLLISHQPQHF,TRBJ1-5,once,TRBV28,NA
TGTGCCAGTAACGACAGGCTTAGCAATCAGCCCCAGCATTTT,CASNDRLSNQPQHF,TRBJ1-5,NA,TRBV6-6,NA
TGTGCCAGCAGCGTAGGGGGTAGGGGGCAAGATACGCAGTATTTT,CASSVGGRGQDTQYF,TRBJ2-3,NA,TRBV9,TRBD1
TGCGCCAGCAGAGAGGACAGGGGGACTATACATGAGCAGTTCTTC,CASREDRGTIHEQFF,TRBJ2-1,once,TRBV5-1,TRBD1
TGCAGCGTCCGGACAGCCCGGAACACTGAAGCTTTCTTT,CSVRTARNTEAFF,TRBJ1-1,NA,TRBV29-1,NA
TGCGCCAGCAGGGCCGGCACAAACACTGAAGCTTTCTTT,CASRAGTNTEAFF,TRBJ1-1,NA,TRBV5-1,NA
TGTGCCAGCAGTGAAGCTTTGGGCAGGGTGGACACTGAAGCTTTCTTT,CASSEALGRVDTEAFF,TRBJ1-1,few,TRBV6-1,NA
TGTGCCAGCAGTATAAATGGGAATTCACCCCTCCACTTT,CASSINGNSPLHF,TRBJ1-6,NA,TRBV7-9,NA
TGTGCCATCAGGGACAGCTCTGGAAACACCATATATTTT,CAIRDSSGNTIYF,TRBJ1-3,NA,TRBV10-3,NA
TGTGCCAGCAGTGGAGGTTTTCACAGGAGCTACAATGAGCAGTTCTTC,CASSGGFHRSYNEQFF,TRBJ2-1,NA,TRBV2,NA
TGTGCCAGCAGCTCCGGGACAGGGGGCTTACGGGAGCAGTACTTC,CASSSGTGGLREQYF,TRBJ2-7,NA,TRBV11-1,TRBD1
TGTGCCAGCAGCCCCAGACAGGGAGACCCCGGGGCCAACGTCCTGACTTTC,CASSPRQGDPGANVLTF,TRBJ2-6,NA,TRBV4-2,TRBD1
TGTGCCAGCAGCCGCTGGACTAGCGGGGGAACAGATACGCAGTATTTT,CASSRWTSGGTDTQYF,TRBJ2-3,NA,TRBV5-4,TRBD2
TGCGCCAGCAGCCGGTCGGGACAGGTTGAAAAACTGTTTTTT,CASSRSGQVEKLFF,TRBJ1-4,NA,TRBV4-1,TRBD1
TGTGCCAGTAGTAGGGACATAGGGGTGGCGGAGACCCAGTACTTC,CASSRDIGVAETQYF,TRBJ2-5,NA,TRBV19,NA
TGTGCCAGCAGTTACTCGGTGTCCTACGAGCAGTACTTC,CASSYSVSYEQYF,TRBJ2-7,NA,TRBV6-5,NA
TGTGCCACCGGGACTCTAGAGGGTTCACCCCTCCACTTT,CATGTLEGSPLHF,TRBJ1-6,NA,TRBV2,NA
TGTGCCTGGAGAAGAACAGGGAGCACTGAAGCTTTCTTT,CAWRRTGSTEAFF,TRBJ1-1,NA,TRBV30,NA
TGTGCCAGCAGCTTATACAGGGGGCTACTGAACACTGAAGCTTTCTTT,CASSLYRGLLNTEAFF,TRBJ1-1,NA,TRBV7-3,TRBD1
TGCGCCAGCAGCCTCACGGAGTTGAACACTGAAGCTTTCTTT,CASSLTELNTEAFF,TRBJ1-1,NA,TRBV4-1,NA
TGTGCCAGCAGCAGGAGGGCCACTGAAGCTTTTTTT,CASSRRATEAFF,TRBJ1-1,NA,TRBV7-9,NA
TGTGCCATCAGTGACCTACAGGGTTTGGGGGGAAACACCATATATTTT,CAISDLQGLGGNTIYF,TRBJ1-3,NA,TRBV10-3,NA
TGCGCCAGCAGTCGTGACCAGATGATAAATTCACCCCTCCACTTT,CASSRDQMINSPLHF,TRBJ1-6,once,TRBV5-1,NA
TGTGCCAGCAGGTGGGGGAGGGACACTGAAGCTTTCTTT,CASRWGRDTEAFF,TRBJ1-1,NA,TRBV6-5,NA
TGTGCCAGCAGCTTATTACACTTGAACACTGAAGCTTTCTTT,CASSLLHLNTEAFF,TRBJ1-1,NA,TRBV7-2,NA
TGTGCCAGCTCACCAACAGGGGACAGTGGCAATCAGCCCCAGCATTTT,CASSPTGDSGNQPQHF,TRBJ1-5,NA,TRBV18,TRBD1
TGTGCTAGTGGTTTGCCTCAGAACACTGAAGCTTTCTTT,CASGLPQNTEAFF,TRBJ1-1,NA,TRBV12-5,NA
TGTGCCTGGAGTTCCGCGGCCGGGGGGGGTCAGCCCCAGCATTTT,CAWSSAAGGGQPQHF,TRBJ1-5,NA,TRBV30,NA
TGTGCCAGCAGTAGGGCCAGGGGGCGGAATGAGCAGTTCTTC,CASSRARGRNEQFF,TRBJ2-1,NA,TRBV6-6,TRBD1
TGTGCCAGCAGCTTGGGGGCCGGAAACACCATATATTTT,CASSLGAGNTIYF,TRBJ1-3,NA,TRBV7-9,NA
TGTGCCAGTAGTTCGCGCGACACATCTGGGGCCAACGTCCTGACTTTC,CASSSRDTSGANVLTF,TRBJ2-6,NA,TRBV19,NA
TGTGCCAGCAGTTCCGGGGTATCGCATTCACCCCTCCACTTT,CASSSGVSHSPLHF,TRBJ1-6,once,TRBV2,NA
TGCAGCGTTGGGGAGGGAAATGAGCAGTTCTTC,CSVGEGNEQFF,TRBJ2-1,NA,TRBV29-1,TRBD2
TGTGCCAGCCATTTCTTAGGGGCACCTAACACTGAAGCTTTCTTT,CASHFLGAPNTEAFF,TRBJ1-1,NA,TRBV2,NA
TGTGCCAGCAGTGAAACACCGACAGATATCCAGCCCCAGCATTTT,CASSETPTDIQPQHF,TRBJ1-5,NA,TRBV6-1,NA
TGTGCCACCAGCAGACCAAGTCAGGGAACCTCGACTGGCTACACCTTC,CATSRPSQGTSTGYTF,TRBJ1-2,NA,TRBV15,NA
TGTGCCAGCAGCCCCGTTCCCGGGGAGCTGTTTTTT,CASSPVPGELFF,TRBJ2-2,NA,TRBV11-2,NA
TGCAGCATCGGACTAGCGGGAGAGACCCAGTACTTC,CSIGLAGETQYF,TRBJ2-5,NA,TRBV29-1,TRBD2
TGTGCCAGCAGCTTGTCCGGGAACTCCTACGAGCAGTACTTC,CASSLSGNSYEQYF,TRBJ2-7,NA,TRBV5-4,NA